Presented here are 26 T cell receptor beta chains from one specimen sequenced in a study of metastatic and nonmetastatic thyroid tumors. Thyroid surgery was preceded by no treatment in any patient. TCRdb re-called the PCR reads via MiXCR. The profile shows tens of thousands of clones, around 15% of them singletons. The sequenced sample was blood. Receptor source: a male donor with papillary thyroid cancer or a benign thyroid nodule (not recorded which). Some clones in this sample may be carry-over from other donors' samples.

Ten or more counts support this clone. The chain has TRBV19 and TRBJ1-6; TRBD1 might be the D (5 bases). The germline CDR1 and CDR2 sequences are LNHDA and SQIVND (reference sequence). V was pared by 2 bases and J by 13 bases, with 18 bases between. This CDR3 comprises 15 residues. As DNA, the CDR3 is TGTGCCAGTAGTATAATGGCACAGCCACGACAGCCCCTCCACTTT. Its translation: CASSIMAQPRQPLHF.

This clone was found many times. This chain's CDR3 is CASSPTGLGNTIYF. The CDR3 coding sequence is TGCGCCAGCAGCCCGACAGGGTTGGGAAACACCATATATTTT. V and J are TRBV4-1 and TRBJ1-3; 7 bases are shared with TRBD1. Germline loops: CDR1 MGHRA, CDR2 YSYEKL. The junction had 4 bases not matched to a gene; V was cut back by 4 bases and J by 4 bases. The CDR3 has 14 residues.

This clone was seen a few times. At one of its ends the junction is not consistent with the germline gene, which may arise from a read error. The chain recombines TRBV6-1 with TRBJ1-6, with D uncertain. CDR1 MNHNS and CDR2 SASEGT come from the germline V gene. The CDR3 spans 14 residues. The CDR3 reads CAGRTSSYNSPLNF. Written as DNA, the CDR3 is TGTGCCGGGCGTACGAGCTCCTATAATTCACCCCTCAACTTT.

This clone has a count of ten or more. This chain connects TRBV7-8 to TRBJ2-2, with 13 bases identical to TRBD2. Germline values: CDR1 SGHVS, CDR2 FQNEAQ. The junction had 2 bases not matched to a gene; V was cut back by 3 bases and J by 7 bases. The length of the CDR3 is 15 residues. The CDR3 region is CASSLRTSGGGELFF. The CDR3 DNA sequence: TGTGCCAGCAGCTTGCGGACTAGCGGGGGCGGGGAGCTGTTTTTT. The full variable domain, with the rest looked up from reference TRBV7-8 and TRBJ2-2, is GAGVSQSPRYKVAKRGQDVALRCDPISGHVSLFWYQQALGQGPEFLTYFQNEAQLDKSGLPSDRFFAERPEGSVSTLKIQRTQQEDSAVYLCASSLRTSGGGELFFGEGSRLTVL.

This clone was observed a handful of times. A read error is possible here, since a much larger clone lies one base away. The genes are TRBV19 and TRBJ2-6; a weak D match, TRBD2 (6 bases). V gave up 5 bases and J gave up 1 base, with 12 bases separating them. The CDR3 is made up of 16 amino acids. From germline, CDR1 is LNHDA and CDR2 SQIVND (reference sequence). CDR3 amino acids: CASSPGLQSGANVLTF. In DNA, the CDR3 is TGTGCCAGTAGTCCGGGACTCCAGTCTGGGGCCAACGTCCTGACTTTC.

V usage is TRBV5-1 and J usage is TRBJ2-7, with D maybe TRBD2 (7 bases). Trimming left V 4 bases short and J 6 bases short, with 20 bases between. The germline V gene encodes CDR1 SGHRS and CDR2 YFSETQ. The CDR3 is 15 amino acids. CDR3 in DNA: TGCGCCAGCAGCCTCGGGGGCGGGAGAGTAGGCGAGCAGTACTTC. It is translated as CASSLGGGRVGEQYF.

This clone appeared many times. This chain uses TRBV19 with TRBJ1-2; TRBD1 matches 8 bases. The CDR3 loop spans 17 amino acids. CDR1 is LNHDA and CDR2 is SQIVND in the germline V gene (reference sequence). With 1 base clipped from V and 2 bases from J, the junction kept 9 bases outside the gene matches. The CDR3 DNA is TGTGCCAGTAGTATAGCCCAGGACAGGGCGGAAAACTATGGCTACACCTTC. Translation: CASSIAQDRAENYGYTF.

This clone has just a few counts. A junction end diverges from the germline sequence, so it may reflect a read error. The chain recombines TRBV6-9 with TRBJ2-3; 8 bases match TRBD2. From germline, CDR1 is MNHGY and CDR2 SVAAGI. The CDR3 extends over 16 amino acids. CDR3 in amino acids: CASIYTRGLASDTQYF. For the CDR3, the DNA is TGCGCCAGCATTTATACCAGAGGACTAGCATCAGATACGCAGTATTTT.

This clone was detected many times. The rearrangement joins TRBV24-1 to TRBJ2-2, with D maybe TRBD2 (6 bases). Germline CDR1 is KGHDR and CDR2 is SFDVKD. The CDR3 runs to 18 residues. The V end lost 4 bases, the J end lost 4 bases, and 21 bases lay between the germline ends. The CDR3 DNA sequence: TGTGCCACCAGTGACCCTCTCGTAAGGCACGGGGGCACCGGGGAGCTGTTTTTT. Translation: CATSDPLVRHGGTGELFF.

The V and J genes are TRBV12-3 or TRBV12-4 and TRBJ2-1; possible D gene TRBD2, 6 bases. This CDR3 contains 13 residues. Trimming removed 4 bases from V and 7 bases from J, with 11 bases in between. The DNA of the CDR3 is TGTGCCAGCAGTTACCGACTAGTTAATGAGCAGTTCTTC. It encodes CASSYRLVNEQFF.

This clone showed up many times. It may be a read error: a sequence one base away is much more abundant. The sample holds other DNA sequences that translate to the same CDR3. V is TRBV11-1 and J is TRBJ1-1; 9 nucleotides agree with TRBD1. Germline CDR1 is SGHAT and CDR2 is FQDESV (reference sequence). There are 15 residues in the CDR3. V lost 1 base, J lost 4 bases, and 4 bases stayed unmatched. The CDR3 DNA reads TGTGCCAGCAGCTTAGGGACAGGGGCCCGCACTGAAGCTTTCTTT. This codes for CASSLGTGARTEAFF.

There are many counts of this clone. The V gene is TRBV5-6, the J gene TRBJ1-6; D ambiguous. The CDR3 runs 16 residues. Germline CDR1 is SGHDT and CDR2 is YYEEEE. V lost 2 bases, J lost 9 bases, and 18 bases lay in between. CDR3 residues: CASSLQLLTGSSPLHF. CDR3 in DNA: TGTGCCAGCAGCTTACAACTACTGACCGGTAGTTCACCCCTCCACTTT.

This clone was picked up many times. The J gene is TRBJ1-2, the V gene TRBV10-2, with D maybe TRBD1 (6 bases). The CDR3 consists of 15 residues. V dropped 0 bases and J dropped 8 bases, with 16 bases sitting between them. Germline V gives CDR1 WSHSY, CDR2 SAAADI. For the CDR3, the DNA is TGCGCCAGCAGTGAGTCACCGGGGGGCCCCCTCGGCTACACCTTC. Translation: CASSESPGGPLGYTF.

This clone was seen ten or more times. The J gene is TRBJ2-5, the V gene TRBV12-3 or TRBV12-4; 9 bases match TRBD2. After removal of 3 bases from V and 10 bases from J, the junction contained 6 bases not matched to a gene. The CDR3 covers 13 residues. DNA of the CDR3: TGTGCCAGCAGTTTGGCCGCGGGGGGGCTCCAGTACTTC. Its protein is CASSLAAGGLQYF.

This clone was picked up many times. The V and J genes are TRBV6-4 and TRBJ2-1, with D possibly TRBD2 on 5 matching bases. Germline V gene data show CDR1 as MRHNA and CDR2 as SNTAGT. The CDR3 extends over 14 amino acids. Deletions cut 3 bases from V and 3 bases from J, with 9 bases between. CDR3 coding DNA: TGTGCCAGCAGTGAAAAAGCGGACTACAATGAGCAGTTCTTC. Amino acid sequence: CASSEKADYNEQFF.

This clone came up a few times. Its ends do not fully match the called genes, so a read error is possible. The V gene is TRBV6-1, the J gene TRBJ2-7; the D gene is possibly TRBD1 (5 bases). Germline CDR1 MNHNS, CDR2 SASEGT. CDR3 size: 13 residues. CDR3 region: CASRAGYIYEHYF. CDR3 DNA sequence: TGTGCCAGCAGGGCAGGGTATATCTACGAGCATTATTTC.

Turning to this clone: A much larger clone lies one base from this, so it may be a read error. Within the sample, other DNA sequences also encode this same CDR3. The genes are TRBV10-3 and TRBJ2-5; D remains ambiguous. This CDR3 is 13 amino acids long. The germline CDR1 and CDR2 sequences are ENHRY and SYGVKD. Trimming removed 3 bases at V and 5 bases at J, with 10 bases between. The CDR3 spells CAISDSPSETQYF. CDR3 DNA sequence: TGTGCCATCAGTGACAGCCCATCGGAGACCCAGTACTTC.

This clone was seen repeatedly, ten times or more. J is TRBJ1-1 and V is TRBV6-1, with a tentative D call TRBD1 (6 bases). With 4 bases removed from V and 1 base from J, the gap between germline ends came to 16 bases. The V gene's germline CDR1 is MNHNS and CDR2 SASEGT. CDR3 length: 16 amino acids. The DNA for the CDR3 is TGTGCCAGCAGTGGGGCTTTTGGGGGCCAGAACACTGAAGCTTTCTTT. Translation: CASSGAFGGQNTEAFF.

This clone occurred many times. The V call is TRBV28, the J call TRBJ1-2; no definite D call. Per the germline V gene, CDR1 is MDHEN and CDR2 is SYDVKM. The CDR3 runs to 12 residues. V lost 11 bases, J lost 6 bases, and 16 bases lay in between. The CDR3 is CALSGLGHGYTF. The CDR3 bases are TGTGCCTTGTCCGGGCTCGGTCATGGCTACACCTTC.

The chain links TRBV30 to TRBJ1-4; no reliable D call. This CDR3 comprises 19 residues. The germline V and J ends were trimmed by 2 bases and 0 bases, with 22 bases remaining between them. The germline V gene has CDR1 GTSNPN and CDR2 SVGIG (reference sequence). In DNA, the CDR3 is TGTGCCTGGAGTTCCCCCTCGGAGAAAAAACTGGCAACTAATGAAAAACTGTTTTTT. Translated: CAWSSPSEKKLATNEKLFF.

The J gene is TRBJ2-7, the V gene TRBV20-1; tentatively, D is TRBD1 or TRBD2 (7 bases each). The V end lost 2 bases, the J end lost 0 bases, and 17 bases lay between the germline ends. Per the germline V gene, CDR1 is DFQATT and CDR2 is SNEGSKA (reference sequence). This CDR3 spans 16 amino acids. The CDR3 protein is CSARPQGGSCSYEQYF. The CDR3 DNA follows: TGCAGTGCTAGACCCCAGGGGGGGTCCTGCTCCTACGAGCAGTACTTC.

This clone was seen ten or more times. The V call is TRBV24-1, the J call TRBJ2-1; the match to TRBD2 covers 8 bases. The trim removed 3 bases at V and 2 bases at J, leaving 5 bases unmatched. Germline lookup yields CDR1 KGHDR and CDR2 SFDVKD. There are 16 residues in the CDR3. The CDR3 spells CATSDSSGIAYNEQFF. CDR3 nucleotides: TGTGCCACCAGTGATAGTAGCGGGATCGCCTACAATGAGCAGTTCTTC.

As concerns this clone: This may come from a read error, since a much larger clone is one base off. This rearrangement joins TRBV5-6 to TRBJ2-3; TRBD2 aligns across 7 bases. Trimming removed 1 base from V and 6 bases from J; junction bases left unmatched: 11. This CDR3 region has 16 residues. Per the germline V gene, CDR1 is SGHDT and CDR2 is YYEEEE. CDR3: CASSLIERDGPDTQYF. DNA for the CDR3: TGTGCCAGCAGCTTGATTGAGCGGGATGGCCCCGATACGCAGTATTTT. Combining the CDR3 with reference TRBV5-6 and TRBJ2-3 gives the whole variable domain DAGVTQSPTHLIKTRGQQVTLRCSPKSGHDTVSWYQQALGQGPQFIFQYYEEEERQRGNFPDRFSGHQFPNYSSELNVNALLLGDSALYLCASSLIERDGPDTQYFGPGTRLTVL.

The chain combines TRBV6-2 or TRBV6-3 with TRBJ2-1; D not resolved. This CDR3 is built from 15 residues. From germline, CDR1 is MNHEY and CDR2 SVGEGT. The V and J ends lost 0 bases and 12 bases respectively, with 18 bases between them. The CDR3 DNA sequence: TGTGCCAGCAGTTACTCGGGTACTCCAGGTGTATGGCAGTTCTTC. Its protein product is CASSYSGTPGVWQFF.

This clone was observed at least ten times. The rearrangement joins TRBV6-5 to TRBJ2-3, with 8 nucleotides matching TRBD2. CDR1 and CDR2 from the germline V gene are MNHEY and SVGAGI. The CDR3 has 15 amino acids. J lost 3 bases, V lost 2 bases, and 4 bases had no gene match. This CDR3 reads CASSYGAGGTDTQYF. The CDR3 DNA reads as TGTGCCAGCAGTTACGGGGCGGGAGGTACAGATACGCAGTATTTT.

This clone turned up a few times. Just one base apart from a much larger clone, this may be a read error. Different DNA sequences within this sample yield the same CDR3. V usage is TRBV7-8 and J usage is TRBJ1-1; no clear D gene. The CDR3 consists of 15 residues. Between the trimmed V and J ends, which lost 5 bases and 5 bases, there was a span of 18 bases. Per germline, CDR1 SGHVS and CDR2 FQNEAQ. The CDR3 nucleotides read TGTGCCAGCAGCGCCCACCGGGGTGGCCAAACTGAAGCTTTCTTT. As protein: CASSAHRGGQTEAFF.